This T cell receptor beta chain was identified during a study of blood T cell repertoires in COVID-19. TCRdb's copy holds only in-frame clones and misses some; the assay was immunoSEQ multiplex PCR. This sample yields about 480,000 clones, of which roughly 88% are seen a single time; approximately 2% belongs to the top ten. The CDR3 extends over 15 amino acids. Trimming took 5 bases from V and 11 from J; bases not matched to a gene: 12. Germline V gene sequence: CDR1 MNHEY, CDR2 SMNVEV (reference sequence). The sequence was obtained from a woman in her thirties or forties who had recovered from COVID-19. Material for sequencing was PBMCs or T cells enriched from blood (not recorded which). This chain uses TRBV27 with TRBJ1-5; TRBD1 aligns across 10 bases. The CDR3 sequence: CASSGTGVASGAQHF. The CDR3 nucleotides are TGTGCCAGCAGTGGGACAGGGGTGGCCTCGGGGGCCCAGCATTTT.